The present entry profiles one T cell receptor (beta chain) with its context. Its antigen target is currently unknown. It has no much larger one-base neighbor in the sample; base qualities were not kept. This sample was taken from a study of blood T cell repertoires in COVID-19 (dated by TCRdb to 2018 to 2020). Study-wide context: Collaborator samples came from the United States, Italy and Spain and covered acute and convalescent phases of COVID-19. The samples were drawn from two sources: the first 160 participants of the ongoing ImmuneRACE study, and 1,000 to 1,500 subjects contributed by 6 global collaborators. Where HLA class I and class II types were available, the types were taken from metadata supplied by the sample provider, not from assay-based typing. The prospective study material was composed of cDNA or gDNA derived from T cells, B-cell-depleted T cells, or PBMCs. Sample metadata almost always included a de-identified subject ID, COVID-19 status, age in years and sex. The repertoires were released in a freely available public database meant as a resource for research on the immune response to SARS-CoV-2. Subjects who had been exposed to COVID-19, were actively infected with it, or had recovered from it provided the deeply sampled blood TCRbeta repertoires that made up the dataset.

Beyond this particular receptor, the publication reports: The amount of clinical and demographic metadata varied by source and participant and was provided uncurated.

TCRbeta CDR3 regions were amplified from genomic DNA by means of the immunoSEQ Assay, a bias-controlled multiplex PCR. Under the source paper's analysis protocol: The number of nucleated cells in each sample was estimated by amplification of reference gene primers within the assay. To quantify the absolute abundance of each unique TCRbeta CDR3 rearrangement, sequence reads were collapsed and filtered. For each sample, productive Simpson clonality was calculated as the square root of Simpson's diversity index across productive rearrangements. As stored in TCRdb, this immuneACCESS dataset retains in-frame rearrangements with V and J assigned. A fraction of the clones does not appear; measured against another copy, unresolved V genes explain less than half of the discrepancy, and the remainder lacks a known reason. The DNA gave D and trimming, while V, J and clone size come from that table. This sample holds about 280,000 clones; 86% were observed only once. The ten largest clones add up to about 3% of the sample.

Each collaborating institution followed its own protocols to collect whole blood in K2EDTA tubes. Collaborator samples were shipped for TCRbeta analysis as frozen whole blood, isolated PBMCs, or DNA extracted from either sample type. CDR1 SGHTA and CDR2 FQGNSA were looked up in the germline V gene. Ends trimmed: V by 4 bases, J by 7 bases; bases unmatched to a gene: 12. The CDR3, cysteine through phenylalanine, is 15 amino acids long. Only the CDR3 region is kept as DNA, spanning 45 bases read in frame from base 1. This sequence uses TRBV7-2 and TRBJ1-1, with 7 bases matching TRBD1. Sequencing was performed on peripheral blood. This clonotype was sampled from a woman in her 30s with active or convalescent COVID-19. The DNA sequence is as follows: TGTGCCAGCAGCTCGCTCGGGGACAGAGCCGATGAAGCTTTCTTT. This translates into CASSSLGDRADEAFF.